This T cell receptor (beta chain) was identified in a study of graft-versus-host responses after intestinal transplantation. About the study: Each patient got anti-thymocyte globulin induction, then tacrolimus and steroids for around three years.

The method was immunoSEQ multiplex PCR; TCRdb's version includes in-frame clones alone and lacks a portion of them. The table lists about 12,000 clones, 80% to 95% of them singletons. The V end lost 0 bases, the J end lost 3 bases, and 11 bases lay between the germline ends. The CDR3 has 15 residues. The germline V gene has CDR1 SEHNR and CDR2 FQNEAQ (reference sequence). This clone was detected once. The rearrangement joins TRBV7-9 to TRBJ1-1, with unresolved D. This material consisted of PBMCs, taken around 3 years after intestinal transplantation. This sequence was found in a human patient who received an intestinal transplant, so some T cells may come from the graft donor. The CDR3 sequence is CASSLAPKRDTEAFF. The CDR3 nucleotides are TGTGCCAGCAGCTTAGCCCCAAAAAGGGACACTGAAGCTTTCTTT.